This TCR beta chain comes out of a study of post-analysis software for immune sequencing data. Unique-molecular-identifier-tagged TCR beta cDNA libraries were used. The yield from around 1 to 10 million T cells was around 500,000 cDNA molecules in total. TCRdb re-analysed the PCR reads in MiXCR, keeping a single row per CDR3 protein. This repertoire shows about 820,000 distinct CDR3 sequences, 53% found once; its top ten account for 4.6%. The study, taken as a whole, reports: In patients, roughly five TRBV segments were more frequent than in controls, with TRBV5-6, TRBV5-1 and TRBV20-1 among them.

Note on this clonotype: The target antigen is unknown.

CDR1 and CDR2 from the germline V gene are MNHEY and SVGAGI. This CDR3 comprises 11 residues. Trimming shortened V by 10 bases and J by 6 bases, and 13 bases separated the two germline ends. The sequenced sample was blood. The gene calls are TRBV6-5 and TRBJ2-7, with D possibly being TRBD2 (6 bases). The clonotype comes from a girl aged 10 to 17 with multiple sclerosis. The chain's CDR3 is CATTRRAEQYF. The CDR3 coding sequence is TGTGCCACCACACGGAGGGCCGAGCAGTACTTC.